This T cell receptor beta chain was observed in a study of shared clonotypes between healthy human individuals. General study points: Approximately 5% was the fraction of naive CD4 clonotypes found shared across several donors.

In the case of this clone: Antigen specificity is unknown.

The CDR3 length is 15 residues. Germline V gene sequence: CDR1 SNHLY, CDR2 FYNNEI. After removal of 10 bases from V and 1 base from J, the junction contained 9 bases not matched to a gene. A CD45RA+ naive subset and a CD45RA-negative memory subset were split from CD4+ cells. The method was immunoSEQ multiplex PCR; TCRdb's version includes in-frame clones alone and lacks a portion of them. The sample has some 1 million clones, about 76% seen once. The rearrangement uses TRBV2 and TRBJ2-5, with 10 bases fitting TRBD2. Sequenced sample: memory CD4+ T cells sorted from blood. Subset in this sample: CD45RA-negative fraction. The TCR was taken from a man between 18 and 29 years old in good health. DNA of the CDR3: TGTGCCACCAAACAGACTAGCGGGTTCCAAGAGACCCAGTACTTC. It is translated as CATKQTSGFQETQYF.